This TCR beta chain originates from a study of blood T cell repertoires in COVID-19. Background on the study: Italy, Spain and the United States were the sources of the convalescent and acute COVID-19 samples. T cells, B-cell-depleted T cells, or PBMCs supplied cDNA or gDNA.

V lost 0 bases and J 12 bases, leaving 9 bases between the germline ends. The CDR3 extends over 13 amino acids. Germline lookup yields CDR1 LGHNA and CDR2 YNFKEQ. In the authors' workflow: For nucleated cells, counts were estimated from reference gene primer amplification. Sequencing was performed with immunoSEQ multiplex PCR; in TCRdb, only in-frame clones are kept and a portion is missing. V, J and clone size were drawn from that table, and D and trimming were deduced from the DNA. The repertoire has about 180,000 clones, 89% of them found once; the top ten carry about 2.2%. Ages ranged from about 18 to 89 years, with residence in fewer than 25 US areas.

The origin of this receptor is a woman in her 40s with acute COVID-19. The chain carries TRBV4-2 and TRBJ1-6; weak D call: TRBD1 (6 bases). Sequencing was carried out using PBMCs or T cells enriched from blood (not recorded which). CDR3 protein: CASSQDRGKPLHF. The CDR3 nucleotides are TGTGCCAGCAGCCAAGATAGGGGGAAACCCCTCCACTTT.